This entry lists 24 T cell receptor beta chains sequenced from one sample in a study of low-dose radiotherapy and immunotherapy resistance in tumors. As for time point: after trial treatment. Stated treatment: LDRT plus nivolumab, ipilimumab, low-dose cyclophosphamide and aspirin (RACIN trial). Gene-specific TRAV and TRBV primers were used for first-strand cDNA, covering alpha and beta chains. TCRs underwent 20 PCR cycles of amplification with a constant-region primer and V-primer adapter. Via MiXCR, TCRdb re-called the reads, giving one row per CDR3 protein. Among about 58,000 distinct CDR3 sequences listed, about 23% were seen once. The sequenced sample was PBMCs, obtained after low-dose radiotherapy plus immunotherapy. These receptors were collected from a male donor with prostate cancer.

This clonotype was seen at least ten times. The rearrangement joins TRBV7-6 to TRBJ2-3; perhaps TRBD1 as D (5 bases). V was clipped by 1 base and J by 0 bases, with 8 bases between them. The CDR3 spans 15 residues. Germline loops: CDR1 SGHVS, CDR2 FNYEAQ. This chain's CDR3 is CASSLEGFSTDTQYF. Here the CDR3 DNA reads TGTGCCAGCAGCTTAGAGGGGTTCAGCACAGATACGCAGTATTTT. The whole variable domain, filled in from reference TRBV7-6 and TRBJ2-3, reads GAGVSQSPRYKVTKRGQDVALRCDPISGHVSLYWYRQALGQGPEFLTYFNYEAQQDKSGLPNDRFSAERPEGSISTLTIQRTEQRDSAMYRCASSLEGFSTDTQYFGPGTRLTVL.

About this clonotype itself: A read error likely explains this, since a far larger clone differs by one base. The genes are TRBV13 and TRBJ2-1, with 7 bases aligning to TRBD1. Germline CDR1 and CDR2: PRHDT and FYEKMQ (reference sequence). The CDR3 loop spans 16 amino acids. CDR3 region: CASSATTSDRVKMEIF. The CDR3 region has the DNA TGTGCCAGCAGTGCAACCACCAGCGACAGGGTGAAGATGGAGATCTTC.

DNA for the CDR3: TGTGCCATCAGTTTTTACGACAGGGTCCTAGCCAAAAACATTCAGTACTTC. This translates into CAISFYDRVLAKNIQYF. The chain combines TRBV10-3 with TRBJ2-4, with 7 bases that match TRBD1. Trimming took 5 bases from V and 0 from J; bases not matched to a gene: 10. Germline lookup yields CDR1 ENHRY and CDR2 SYGVKD. CDR3 length equals 17 residues.

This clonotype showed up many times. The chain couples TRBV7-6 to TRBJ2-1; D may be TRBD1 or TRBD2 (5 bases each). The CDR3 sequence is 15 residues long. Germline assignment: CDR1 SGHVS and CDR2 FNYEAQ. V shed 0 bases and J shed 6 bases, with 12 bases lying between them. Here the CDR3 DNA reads TGTGCCAGCAGCTTAGCTGGGACGAGGATCAATGAGCAGTTCTTC. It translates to CASSLAGTRINEQFF.

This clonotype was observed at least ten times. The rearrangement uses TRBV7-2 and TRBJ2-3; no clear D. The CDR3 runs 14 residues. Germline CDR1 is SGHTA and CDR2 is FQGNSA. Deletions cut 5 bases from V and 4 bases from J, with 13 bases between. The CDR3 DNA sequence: TGTGCCAGCAGCGTTCTGATGACCGCAGATACGCAGTATTTT. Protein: CASSVLMTADTQYF.

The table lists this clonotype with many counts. The CDR3 reads CASSLRPDSNQPQHF. CDR3 nucleotides: TGTGCCAGCAGCTTAAGGCCAGATAGCAATCAGCCCCAGCATTTT. The chain couples TRBV11-2 to TRBJ1-5, with no clear D. The germline V gene encodes CDR1 SGHAT and CDR2 FQNNGV. The V end lost 2 bases, the J end lost 0 bases, and 8 bases lay between the germline ends. The CDR3 is 15 amino acids.

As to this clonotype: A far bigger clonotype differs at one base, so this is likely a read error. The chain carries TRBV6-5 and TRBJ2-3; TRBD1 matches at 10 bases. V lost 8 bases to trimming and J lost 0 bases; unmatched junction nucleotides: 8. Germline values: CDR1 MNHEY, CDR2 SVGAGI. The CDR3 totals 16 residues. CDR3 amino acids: CASCTRDRGSTDTQYF. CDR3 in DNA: TGTGCCAGCTGCACGAGGGACAGGGGAAGCACAGATACGCAGTATTTT.

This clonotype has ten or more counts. The DNA for the CDR3 is TGCGCCAGCAGCTTTTACGGGAGCAGCACAGATACGCAGTATTTT. Translation gives CASSFYGSSTDTQYF. V gene TRBV5-1 combines with J gene TRBJ2-3; TRBD2 is a possible D gene (6 bases). Trimming cost V 2 bases and J 0 bases, with 10 bases left between them. The CDR3 contains 15 residues. Germline values: CDR1 SGHRS, CDR2 YFSETQ.

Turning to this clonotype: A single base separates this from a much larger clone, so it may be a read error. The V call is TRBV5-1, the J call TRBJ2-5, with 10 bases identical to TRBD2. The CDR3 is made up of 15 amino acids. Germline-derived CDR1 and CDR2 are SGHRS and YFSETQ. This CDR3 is CASSWLGLAEDTQYF. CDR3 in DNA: TGCGCCAGCAGTTGGTTAGGACTAGCGGAAGACACCCAGTACTTC.

As DNA, the CDR3 is TGCAGTGCTAGAGTCCAGGGTAGCGGGATCTCCTACGAGCAGTACTTC. Translating gives CSARVQGSGISYEQYF. The rearrangement joins TRBV20-1 to TRBJ2-7; 8 nucleotides match TRBD2. V was pared by 1 base and J by 0 bases, with 8 bases of the junction left unmatched. Germline CDR1 and CDR2: DFQATT and SNEGSKA (reference sequence). This CDR3 is built from 16 residues.

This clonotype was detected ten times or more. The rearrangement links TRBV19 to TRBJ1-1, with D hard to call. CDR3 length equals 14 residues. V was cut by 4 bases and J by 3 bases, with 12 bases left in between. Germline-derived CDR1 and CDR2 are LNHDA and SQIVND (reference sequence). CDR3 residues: CASSTRRTHTEAFF. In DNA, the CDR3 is TGTGCCAGTAGTACCCGGCGGACTCACACTGAAGCTTTCTTT.

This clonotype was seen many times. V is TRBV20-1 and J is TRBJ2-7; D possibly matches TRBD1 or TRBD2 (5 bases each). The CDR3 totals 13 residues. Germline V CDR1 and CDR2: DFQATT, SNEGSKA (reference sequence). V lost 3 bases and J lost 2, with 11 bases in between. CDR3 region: CSASSQGPYEQYF. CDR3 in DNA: TGCAGTGCTAGTTCGCAGGGACCCTACGAGCAGTACTTC.

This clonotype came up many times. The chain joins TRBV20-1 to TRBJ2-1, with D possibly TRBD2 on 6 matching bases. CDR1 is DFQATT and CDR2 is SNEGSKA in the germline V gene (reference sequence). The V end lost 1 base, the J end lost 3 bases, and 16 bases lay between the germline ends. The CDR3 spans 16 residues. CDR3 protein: CSARVPARESYNEQFF. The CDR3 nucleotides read TGCAGTGCTAGAGTTCCGGCACGGGAGAGCTACAATGAGCAGTTCTTC.

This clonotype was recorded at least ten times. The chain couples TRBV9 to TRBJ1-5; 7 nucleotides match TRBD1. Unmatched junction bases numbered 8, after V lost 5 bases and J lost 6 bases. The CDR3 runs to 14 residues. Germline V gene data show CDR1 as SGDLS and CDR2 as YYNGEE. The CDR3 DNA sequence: TGTGCCAGCAGTCTTGGGACAGTGGGTCAGCCCCAGCATTTT. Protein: CASSLGTVGQPQHF.

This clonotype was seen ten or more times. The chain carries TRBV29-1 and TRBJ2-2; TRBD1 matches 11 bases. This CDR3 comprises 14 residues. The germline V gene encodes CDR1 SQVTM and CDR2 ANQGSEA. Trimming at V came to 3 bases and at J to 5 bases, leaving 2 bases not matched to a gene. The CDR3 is CSVEGQGVTGELFF. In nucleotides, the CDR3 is TGCAGCGTTGAGGGACAGGGGGTGACCGGGGAGCTGTTTTTT.

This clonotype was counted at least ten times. The CDR3 bases are TGTGCCAGCAGCCGGGGACTAGCGGGAAACAATGAGCAGTTCTTC. This gives the protein CASSRGLAGNNEQFF. The chain employs TRBV3-1 and TRBJ2-1, with 13 bases identical to TRBD2. J was trimmed by 5 bases and V by 4 bases; bases with no gene match: 2. Germline loops: CDR1 LGHDT, CDR2 YNNKEL (reference sequence). CDR3 length: 15 residues.

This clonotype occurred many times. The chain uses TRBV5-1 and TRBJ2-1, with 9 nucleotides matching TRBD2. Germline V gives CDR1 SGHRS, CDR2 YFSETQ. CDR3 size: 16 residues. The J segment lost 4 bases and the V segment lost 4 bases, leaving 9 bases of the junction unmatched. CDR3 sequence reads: CASSLGWTSEYNEQFF. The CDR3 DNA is TGCGCCAGCAGCCTTGGGTGGACTAGCGAGTACAATGAGCAGTTCTTC.

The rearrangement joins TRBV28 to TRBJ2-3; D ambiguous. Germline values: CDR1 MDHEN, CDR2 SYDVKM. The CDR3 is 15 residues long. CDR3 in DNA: TGTGGCACATATAGGAGATCTAAGTCCACAGATACGCAGTATTTT. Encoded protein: CGTYRRSKSTDTQYF. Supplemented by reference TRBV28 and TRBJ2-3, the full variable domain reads DVKVTQSSRYLVKRTGEKVFLECVQDMDHENMFWYRQDPGLGLRLIYFSYDVKMKEKGDIPEGYSVSREKKERFSLILESASTNQTSMYLCGTYRRSKSTDTQYFGPGTRLTVL.

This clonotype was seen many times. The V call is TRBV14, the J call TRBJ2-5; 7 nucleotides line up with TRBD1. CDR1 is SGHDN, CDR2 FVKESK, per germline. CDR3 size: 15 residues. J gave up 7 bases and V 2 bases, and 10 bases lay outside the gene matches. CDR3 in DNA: TGTGCCAGCAGCCAAATAAAAGGGGGCAGCGGGACCCAGTACTTC. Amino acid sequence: CASSQIKGGSGTQYF.

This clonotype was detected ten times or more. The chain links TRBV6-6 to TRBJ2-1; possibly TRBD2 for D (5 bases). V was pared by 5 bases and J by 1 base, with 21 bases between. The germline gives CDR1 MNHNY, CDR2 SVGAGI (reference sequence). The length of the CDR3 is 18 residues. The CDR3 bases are TGTGCCAGCAGTGATCTGGGGAGAACCTTCCTATCCTACAATGAGCAGTTCTTC. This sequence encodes CASSDLGRTFLSYNEQFF.

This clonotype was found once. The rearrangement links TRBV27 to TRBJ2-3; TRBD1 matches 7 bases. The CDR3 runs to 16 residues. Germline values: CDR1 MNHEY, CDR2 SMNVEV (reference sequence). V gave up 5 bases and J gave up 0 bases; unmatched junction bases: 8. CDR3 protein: CASSLYRGPSTDTQYF. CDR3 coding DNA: TGTGCCAGCAGTCTCTACAGGGGACCTAGCACAGATACGCAGTATTTT.

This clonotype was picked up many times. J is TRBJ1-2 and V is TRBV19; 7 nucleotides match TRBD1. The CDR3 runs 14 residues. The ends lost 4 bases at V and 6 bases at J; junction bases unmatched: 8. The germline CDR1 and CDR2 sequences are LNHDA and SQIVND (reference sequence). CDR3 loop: CASSTNRGFDGYTF. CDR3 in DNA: TGTGCCAGTAGTACCAACAGGGGTTTCGATGGCTACACCTTC.

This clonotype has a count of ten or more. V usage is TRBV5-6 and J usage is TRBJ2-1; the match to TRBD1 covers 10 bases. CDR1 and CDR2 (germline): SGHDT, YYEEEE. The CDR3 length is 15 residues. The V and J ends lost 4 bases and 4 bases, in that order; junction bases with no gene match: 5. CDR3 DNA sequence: TGTGCCAGCAGCCCGGGACAGGGGAGATACAATGAGCAGTTCTTC. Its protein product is CASSPGQGRYNEQFF.

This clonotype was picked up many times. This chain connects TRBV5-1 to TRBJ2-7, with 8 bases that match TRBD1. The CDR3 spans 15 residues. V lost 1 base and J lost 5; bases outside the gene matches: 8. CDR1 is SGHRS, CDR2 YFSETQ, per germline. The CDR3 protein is CASSLIQGARNEQYF. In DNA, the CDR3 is TGCGCCAGCAGCTTGATCCAGGGGGCGAGGAACGAGCAGTACTTC.